A single TCR beta chain is shown here with its context. One junction end disagrees with the germline gene, perhaps due to a read error. Some clones are missing from TCRdb's copy, which holds only in-frame ones; the method was immunoSEQ multiplex PCR. The data hold over 70,000 clones, with 70% to 90% observed a single time. These data come from a study of radiotherapy plus CTLA-4 blockade in lung cancer. There are 15 residues in the CDR3. Germline V gene data show CDR1 as SGHRS and CDR2 as YFSETQ. The source is a human donor with non-small cell lung cancer who had a partial response to radiotherapy plus ipilimumab. The source material was peripheral blood, sampled from a patient treated with radiotherapy plus ipilimumab. The rearrangement joins TRBV5-1 to TRBJ1-1; tentative D call: TRBD1 (5 bases). CDR3 residues: CASSLDPGVGTKAFF. DNA of the CDR3: TGCGCCAGCAGCTTGGATCCGGGGGTAGGCACTAAAGCTTTCTTT.